Shown below are 8 T cell receptor beta chains from a single sample sequenced in a study of shared clonotypes between healthy human individuals. The data were produced by immunoSEQ multiplex PCR, yet TCRdb's version contains in-frame clones alone and is incomplete. The data hold over a million clones, with approximately 98.5% observed a single time. The sequencing sample was made of naive CD4+ T cells sorted from blood. Sample subset: CD45RA+ positively selected. These receptors were obtained from a man aged 25-45 years in good health.

The V call is TRBV25-1, the J call TRBJ2-7; maybe TRBD2 (6 bases). From germline, CDR1 is MGHDK and CDR2 SYGVNS. The ends were cut back, 6 bases at V and 9 bases at J, with 18 bases in the middle. This CDR3 has 13 amino acids. The CDR3 DNA sequence: TGTGCCAGCAGCGACCGAATCTCACTAGCGCAGTACTTC. The encoded protein is CASSDRISLAQYF.

The V gene is TRBV27, the J gene TRBJ2-7, with TRBD1 matching 9 bases. The J segment lost 6 bases and the V segment lost 6 bases, leaving 6 bases of the junction unmatched. CDR3 size: 13 residues. CDR1 is MNHEY, CDR2 SMNVEV, per germline (reference sequence). CDR3 coding DNA: TGTGCCAGCAGCTGGGGACAGGGTTTCGAGCAGTACTTC. Translation gives CASSWGQGFEQYF.

The sample holds one count of this clone. This chain links TRBV28 with TRBJ2-5; D may match TRBD1 or TRBD2 (6 bases each). Trimming stripped 5 bases from V and 5 bases from J, with 15 bases between. Germline V lookup: CDR1 MDHEN, CDR2 SYDVKM. The CDR3 loop spans 14 amino acids. CDR3 residues: CASSRGHVGETQYF. Written as DNA, the CDR3 is TGTGCCAGCAGTCGGGGGCATGTGGGGGAGACCCAGTACTTC.

This sequence joins TRBV19 and TRBJ1-5; 7 bases agree with TRBD1. Germline V gene sequence: CDR1 LNHDA, CDR2 SQIVND (reference sequence). The CDR3 totals 16 residues. Trimming at V came to 5 bases and at J to 6 bases, leaving 13 bases not matched to a gene. The CDR3 spells CASSLFRQGDSQPQHF. The CDR3, as DNA: TGTGCCAGTAGTCTCTTCCGGCAGGGGGATTCTCAGCCCCAGCATTTT.

This chain links TRBV18 with TRBJ2-7; D gene ambiguous. Trimming left V 6 bases short and J 0 bases short, with 15 bases between. Germline-derived CDR1 and CDR2 are KGHSH and LQKENI. The length of the CDR3 is 15 residues. DNA for the CDR3: TGTGCCAGCTCCTCCCTCGGCTTGATCTCCTACGAGCAGTACTTC. It is translated as CASSSLGLISYEQYF.

This chain uses TRBV2 with TRBJ2-7, with 8 bases aligning to TRBD2. Germline V gene lookup returns CDR1 SNHLY and CDR2 FYNNEI. The CDR3 spans 15 residues. V gave up 6 bases and J gave up 0 bases; unmatched junction bases: 7. The CDR3 protein is CASRLSGGISYEQYF. The CDR3 nucleotides are TGTGCCAGCAGGCTAAGCGGGGGAATCTCCTACGAGCAGTACTTC.

This chain links TRBV18 with TRBJ1-4, with D unresolved. The CDR3 runs to 15 residues. The germline V and J ends were trimmed by 2 bases and 8 bases, with 15 bases remaining between them. Germline loops: CDR1 KGHSH, CDR2 LQKENI. In DNA, the CDR3 is TGTGCCAGCTCACCATTCCCCGCAGATACGGAAAAACTGTTTTTT. Translating it yields CASSPFPADTEKLFF. Full variable domain (rest looked up from reference TRBV18 and TRBJ1-4): NAGVMQNPRHLVRRRGQEARLRCSPMKGHSHVYWYRQLPEEGLKFMVYLQKENIIDESGMPKERFSAEFPKEGPSILRIQQVVRGDSAAYFCASSPFPADTEKLFFGSGTQLSVL.

The V gene is TRBV6-1, the J gene TRBJ2-7; no clear D. CDR3 length: 13 amino acids. CDR1 and CDR2 from the germline V gene are MNHNS and SASEGT. Trimming left V 7 bases short and J 3 bases short, with 13 bases between. The CDR3 reads CASTAQPHYEQYF. The CDR3 DNA follows: TGTGCCAGCACCGCTCAGCCTCACTACGAGCAGTACTTC.